The 26 T cell receptor beta chains below all came from one sample that was sequenced in a study of shared clonotypes between healthy human individuals. In the naive CD8 group, cells lacked CD45RO and were positively selected for CCR7, so terminally differentiated effector memory CD45RA+ cells were left out. This table comes from immunoSEQ multiplex PCR, and its TCRdb copy is limited to in-frame clones, with some not included. The sample lists around 1,900,000 clones; around 93% were seen once. Sequences were obtained from naive CD8+ T cells from PBMCs. Every receptor here comes from a man between 18 and 29 years old in good health. Some clones in this sample may be carry-over from other donors' samples.

The chain employs TRBV11-3 and TRBJ2-2; D may be TRBD2 (5 bases). V lost 5 bases and J lost 7, with 8 bases in between. This CDR3 is built from 12 residues. The germline CDR1 and CDR2 sequences are SGHNT and YENEEA. CDR3 in amino acids: CASSLAGGELFF. The CDR3 DNA reads TGTGCCAGCAGCCTAGCCGGCGGGGAGCTGTTTTTT.

The chain joins TRBV9 to TRBJ2-1, with D perhaps matching TRBD2 (6 bases). Per germline, CDR1 SGDLS and CDR2 YYNGEE. Trimming pared 0 bases from V and 6 bases from J, leaving 13 bases between. The CDR3 sequence is 15 residues long. In DNA form, the CDR3 reads TGTGCCAGCAGCGTAGGGGCCGGGCGGGGCAATGAGCAGTTCTTC. Translating it yields CASSVGAGRGNEQFF.

J is TRBJ2-1 and V is TRBV11-3, with 9 bases that match TRBD2. V dropped 0 bases and J dropped 2; count of bases not matched to a gene: 2. The CDR3 covers 16 residues. Germline assignment: CDR1 SGHNT and CDR2 YENEEA. The CDR3 nucleotides read TGTGCCAGCAGCTTAGAATTAGCGGGAGCCTACAATGAGCAGTTCTTC. Amino acids: CASSLELAGAYNEQFF. Full variable domain (outside the CDR3, taken from reference TRBV11-3 and TRBJ2-1): EAGVVQSPRYKIIEKKQPVAFWCNPISGHNTLYWYLQNLGQGPELLIRYENEEAVDDSQLPKDRFSAERLKGVDSTLKIQPAELGDSAVYLCASSLELAGAYNEQFFGPGTRLTVL.

This chain joins TRBV2 and TRBJ2-1; 10 bases are a match to TRBD2. Germline V lookup: CDR1 SNHLY, CDR2 FYNNEI. This CDR3 is built from 15 residues. V lost 6 bases to trimming and J lost 4 bases; unmatched junction nucleotides: 6. The CDR3 loop is CASRRLAGRYNEQFF. CDR3 sequence (DNA): TGTGCCAGCAGGAGACTAGCGGGCCGTTACAATGAGCAGTTCTTC.

The chain is built from TRBV27 and TRBJ2-7, with 11 bases fitting TRBD2. Looked up from germline, CDR1 is MNHEY and CDR2 is SMNVEV (reference sequence). The CDR3 runs 13 residues. V lost 10 bases to trimming and J lost 7 bases; unmatched junction nucleotides: 9. CDR3 DNA: TGTGCCATTTCCACTAGCGGGAGAGGGGAGCAGTACTTC. Its protein product is CAISTSGRGEQYF.

The sample holds one count of this clone. The chain couples TRBV5-6 to TRBJ1-5; D remains unclear. V gave up 4 bases and J gave up 0 bases, with 11 bases separating them. Germline loops: CDR1 SGHDT, CDR2 YYEEEE. This CDR3 contains 15 residues. CDR3 residues: CASSVLGDSNQPQHF. In nucleotides, the CDR3 is TGTGCCAGCAGCGTGTTAGGTGATAGCAATCAGCCCCAGCATTTT.

The V gene is TRBV19, the J gene TRBJ2-6; a weak D match, TRBD1 (6 bases). Trimming pared 5 bases from V and 0 bases from J, leaving 17 bases between. CDR3 size: 18 residues. Per the germline V gene, CDR1 is LNHDA and CDR2 is SQIVND (reference sequence). The CDR3 is CASSRTGPRGSGANVLTF. The DNA for the CDR3 is TGTGCCAGTAGTCGAACAGGGCCCCGAGGCTCTGGGGCCAACGTCCTGACTTTC.

The V and J genes are TRBV28 and TRBJ1-4; tentative D call: TRBD1 (5 bases). V shed 3 bases and J shed 7 bases, with 12 bases lying between them. Germline V lookup: CDR1 MDHEN, CDR2 SYDVKM. The CDR3 is 14 residues long. The CDR3 sequence is CASSFEGSGEKLFF. In DNA form, the CDR3 reads TGTGCCAGCAGTTTCGAGGGGAGTGGTGAAAAACTGTTTTTT.

The V gene is TRBV7-2, the J gene TRBJ1-1; perhaps TRBD1 as D (6 bases). This CDR3 contains 17 residues. Germline lookup yields CDR1 SGHTA and CDR2 FQGNSA. Deletions cut 4 bases from V and 0 bases from J, with 18 bases between. In nucleotides, the CDR3 is TGTGCCAGCAGCTCAAGCAGGGGCCCTCCTATGAACACTGAAGCTTTCTTT. The encoded protein is CASSSSRGPPMNTEAFF.

This chain links TRBV9 with TRBJ1-3; maybe TRBD1 (6 bases). CDR1 SGDLS and CDR2 YYNGEE come from the germline V gene. Trimming pared 4 bases from V and 4 bases from J, leaving 15 bases between. The CDR3 consists of 15 residues. The CDR3 loop reads CASSMGGAPGNTIYF. In DNA, the CDR3 is TGTGCCAGCAGCATGGGGGGGGCGCCGGGAAACACCATATATTTT.

V usage is TRBV7-9 and J usage is TRBJ1-1, with no clear D. Per germline, CDR1 SEHNR and CDR2 FQNEAQ (reference sequence). V lost 1 base to trimming and J lost 4 bases, with 10 bases between them. This CDR3 region has 14 residues. CDR3 DNA sequence: TGTGCCAGCAGCTTAGAAGAGGGTAGCACTGAAGCTTTCTTT. This sequence encodes CASSLEEGSTEAFF.

With regard to this clone: Other DNA sequences in this sample translate to the same CDR3. The J gene is TRBJ1-3, the V gene TRBV13; TRBD1 aligns across 9 bases. Trimming at V came to 4 bases and at J to 4 bases, leaving 2 bases not matched to a gene. Germline V gene lookup returns CDR1 PRHDT and CDR2 FYEKMQ (reference sequence). This CDR3 comprises 14 residues. CDR3 sequence reads: CASSSGTGGNTIYF. Here the CDR3 DNA reads TGTGCCAGCAGCTCCGGGACAGGGGGAAACACCATATATTTT. Supplemented by reference TRBV13 and TRBJ1-3, the full variable domain reads AAGVIQSPRHLIKEKRETATLKCYPIPRHDTVYWYQQGPGQDPQFLISFYEKMQSDKGSIPDRFSAQQFSDYHSELNMSSLELGDSALYFCASSSGTGGNTIYFGEGSWLTVV.

The chain carries TRBV19 and TRBJ2-1; 9 bases are a match to TRBD1. Unmatched junction bases numbered 8, after V lost 0 bases and J lost 8 bases. The CDR3 has 16 residues. The V gene's germline CDR1 is LNHDA and CDR2 SQIVND (reference sequence). The chain's CDR3 is CASSIDPGTGIDEQFF. The CDR3 nucleotides read TGTGCCAGTAGTATAGATCCCGGGACAGGGATCGATGAGCAGTTCTTC.

Comment on this clone: Other DNA sequences in the sample encode the same CDR3. This rearrangement joins TRBV7-8 to TRBJ2-1; D is uncertain. The CDR3 contains 15 residues. V dropped 1 base and J dropped 0 bases, with 7 bases sitting between them. CDR1 SGHVS and CDR2 FQNEAQ come from the germline V gene. CDR3: CASSLDSSSYNEQFF. CDR3 DNA: TGTGCCAGCAGCTTAGACTCCTCCTCCTACAATGAGCAGTTCTTC.

This clone has just one count. The chain joins TRBV19 to TRBJ1-1, with TRBD1 identical over 9 bases. V gave up 4 bases and J gave up 3 bases; unmatched junction bases: 6. The CDR3 covers 15 residues. From germline, CDR1 is LNHDA and CDR2 SQIVND (reference sequence). CDR3 in amino acids: CASSKGQGGYTEAFF. The DNA of the CDR3 is TGTGCCAGTAGTAAGGGACAGGGAGGATACACTGAAGCTTTCTTT.

The rearrangement uses TRBV4-2 and TRBJ2-1, with 9 bases that match TRBD2. The V and J ends lost 0 bases and 9 bases, in that order; junction bases with no gene match: 9. Per the germline V gene, CDR1 is LGHNA and CDR2 is YNFKEQ. The CDR3 contains 16 residues. In DNA form, the CDR3 reads TGTGCCAGCAGCCAAGATCGGCGGGAGGGCCATGGTGAGCAGTTCTTC. Its protein product is CASSQDRREGHGEQFF.

A note on this clone: This CDR3 is also generated by other DNA sequences in the sample. The genes are TRBV7-6 and TRBJ2-7; TRBD2 is a possible D gene (6 bases). Germline V gene data show CDR1 as SGHVS and CDR2 as FNYEAQ. Trimming pared 2 bases from V and 4 bases from J, leaving 9 bases between. The CDR3 has 13 amino acids. The CDR3 loop reads CASSLSRGYEQYF. DNA of the CDR3: TGTGCCAGCAGCTTAAGTCGGGGGTACGAGCAGTACTTC.

Notes on this clone: The junction departs from the called germline gene at one end, perhaps through a read error. The same CDR3 is also encoded by other DNA sequences in this sample. The chain links TRBV9 to TRBJ1-1; no clear D. CDR1 and CDR2 from the germline V gene are SGDLS and YYNGEE. The CDR3 has 12 residues. The CDR3 loop is CASSVDTGEAFF. CDR3 DNA sequence: TGTGCCAGCAGCGTAGATACGGGTGAAGCCTTCTTT.

The chain uses TRBV11-2 and TRBJ2-7; D may be TRBD1 (6 bases). Germline loops: CDR1 SGHAT, CDR2 FQNNGV. Trimming pared 5 bases from V and 3 bases from J, leaving 20 bases between. This CDR3 has 16 residues. CDR3: CASSNRDTTTFYEQYF. The CDR3 DNA follows: TGTGCCAGCAGCAACCGGGACACAACCACCTTCTACGAGCAGTACTTC.

The chain carries TRBV9 and TRBJ2-1, with TRBD2 matching 9 bases. The CDR3 runs to 16 residues. CDR1 is SGDLS, CDR2 YYNGEE, per germline. Unmatched junction bases numbered 8, after V lost 0 bases and J lost 7 bases. The CDR3 coding sequence is TGTGCCAGCAGCGTAGCGTCTAGCGGGAACTCAAATGAGCAGTTCTTC. Translated: CASSVASSGNSNEQFF.

This chain uses TRBV28 with TRBJ2-7, with a weak D call TRBD1 (5 bases). Looked up from germline, CDR1 is MDHEN and CDR2 is SYDVKM. The CDR3 runs 13 residues. Trimming removed 2 bases from V and 5 bases from J, with 10 bases in between. DNA of the CDR3: TGTGCCAGCAGTTTAGTTTCAGGGAACGAGCAGTACTTC. Its protein is CASSLVSGNEQYF.

This clone was seen more than once but under ten times. The genes are TRBV28 and TRBJ1-5; the D gene is possibly TRBD1 (6 bases). Trimming shortened V by 10 bases and J by 7 bases, and 20 bases separated the two germline ends. Germline CDR1 MDHEN, CDR2 SYDVKM. This CDR3 has 14 amino acids. For the CDR3, the DNA is TGTGCCACCTGTGGTCAGGGGATAGGACAGCCCCAGCATTTT. Protein sequence: CATCGQGIGQPQHF.

This chain connects TRBV9 to TRBJ2-1; 8 bases agree with TRBD2. The CDR3 length is 14 residues. The V and J ends lost 2 bases and 8 bases, in that order; junction bases with no gene match: 6. The germline V gene encodes CDR1 SGDLS and CDR2 YYNGEE. The CDR3 loop reads CASSVGTRVDEQFF. Written as DNA, the CDR3 is TGTGCCAGCAGCGTTGGGACTAGGGTCGATGAGCAGTTCTTC.

The chain is built from TRBV15 and TRBJ1-1, with a tentative D call TRBD1 (5 bases). Per the germline V gene, CDR1 is LNHNV and CDR2 is YYDKDF (reference sequence). The ends were cut back, 4 bases at V and 6 bases at J, with 21 bases in the middle. The CDR3 extends over 16 amino acids. The CDR3 nucleotides are TGTGCCACCAGCATCAAGCCAGGGATGGAAGGGCCTGAAGCTTTCTTT. Translating gives CATSIKPGMEGPEAFF.

The chain uses TRBV28 and TRBJ2-1, with 8 bases identical to TRBD2. The CDR3 loop spans 14 amino acids. Per the germline V gene, CDR1 is MDHEN and CDR2 is SYDVKM. Losses at the gene ends were 5 bases for V and 5 bases for J; bases not matched to a gene: 5. The CDR3 sequence: CASSKTGGNNEQFF. The CDR3 DNA reads TGTGCCAGCAGTAAGACGGGAGGGAACAATGAGCAGTTCTTC. The entire variable domain, with the rest obtained from reference TRBV28 and TRBJ2-1, is as follows: DVKVTQSSRYLVKRTGEKVFLECVQDMDHENMFWYRQDPGLGLRLIYFSYDVKMKEKGDIPEGYSVSREKKERFSLILESASTNQTSMYLCASSKTGGNNEQFFGPGTRLTVL.

The genes are TRBV27 and TRBJ2-3; D could derive from TRBD1 or TRBD2 (7 bases each). Germline CDR1 is MNHEY and CDR2 is SMNVEV (reference sequence). V shed 4 bases and J shed 5 bases, with 22 bases lying between them. This CDR3 is built from 17 residues. CDR3 sequence: CASSSPQGGQFVDTQYF. The CDR3 DNA sequence: TGTGCCAGCAGTTCCCCCCAGGGGGGGCAATTCGTAGATACGCAGTATTTT.